This T cell receptor (beta chain) was identified in a study of OX40 agonist ivuxolimab in advanced cancers. V was clipped by 2 bases and J by 4 bases, with 8 bases between them. The germline gives CDR1 LGHNT, CDR2 FRNRAP. This CDR3 is 13 amino acids long. Sequenced by immunoSEQ multiplex PCR; TCRdb stores in-frame clones only, minus some. The sample records around 150,000 clones, less than 95% being singletons. This clone was counted between two and nine times. The chain recombines TRBV12-5 with TRBJ1-1, with TRBD1 as a possible D gene (6 bases). This TCR came from an adult with an advanced solid tumor such as melanoma, head and neck, liver or kidney cancer. Sequences were derived from CD4+ or CD8+ T cells sorted from blood, sampled in a trial of the OX40 agonist ivuxolimab. As DNA, the CDR3 is TGTGCTAGTGGTTTGCGAGGGGGCACTGAAGCTTTCTTT. Translation: CASGLRGGTEAFF.